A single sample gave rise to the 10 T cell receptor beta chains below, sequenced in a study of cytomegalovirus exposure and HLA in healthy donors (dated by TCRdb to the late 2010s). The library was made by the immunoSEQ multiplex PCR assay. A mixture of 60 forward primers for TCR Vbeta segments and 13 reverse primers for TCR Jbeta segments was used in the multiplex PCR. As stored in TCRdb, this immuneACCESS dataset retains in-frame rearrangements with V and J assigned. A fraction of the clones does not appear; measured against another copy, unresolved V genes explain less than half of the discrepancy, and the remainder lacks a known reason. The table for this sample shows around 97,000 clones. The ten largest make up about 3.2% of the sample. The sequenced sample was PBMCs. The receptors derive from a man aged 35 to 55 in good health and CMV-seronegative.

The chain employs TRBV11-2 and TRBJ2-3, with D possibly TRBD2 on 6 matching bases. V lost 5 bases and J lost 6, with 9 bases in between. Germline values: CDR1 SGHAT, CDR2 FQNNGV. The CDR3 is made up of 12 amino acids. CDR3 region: CASSQLADTQYF. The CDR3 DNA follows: TGTGCCAGCAGCCAGCTAGCGGATACGCAGTATTTT.

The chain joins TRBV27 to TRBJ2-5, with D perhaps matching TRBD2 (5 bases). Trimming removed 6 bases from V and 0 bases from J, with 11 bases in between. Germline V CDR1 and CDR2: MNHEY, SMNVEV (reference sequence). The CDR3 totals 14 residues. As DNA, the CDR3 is TGTGCCAGCAGCAGGACTTCGTACCAAGAGACCCAGTACTTC. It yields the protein CASSRTSYQETQYF.

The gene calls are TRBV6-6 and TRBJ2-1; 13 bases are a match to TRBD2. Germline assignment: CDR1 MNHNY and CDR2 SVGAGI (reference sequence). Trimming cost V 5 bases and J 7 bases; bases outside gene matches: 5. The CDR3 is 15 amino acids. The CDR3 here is CASSATSGGNNEQFF. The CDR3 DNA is TGTGCCAGCAGTGCGACTAGCGGGGGGAATAATGAGCAGTTCTTC.

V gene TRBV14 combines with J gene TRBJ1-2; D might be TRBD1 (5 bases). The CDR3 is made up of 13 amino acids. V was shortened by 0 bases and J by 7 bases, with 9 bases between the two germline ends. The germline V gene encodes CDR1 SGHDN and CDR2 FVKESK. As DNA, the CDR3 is TGTGCCAGCAGCCAAGAGATGGGGGGTGGCTACACCTTC. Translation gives CASSQEMGGGYTF. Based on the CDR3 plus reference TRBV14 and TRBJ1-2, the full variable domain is EAGVTQFPSHSVIEKGQTVTLRCDPISGHDNLYWYRRVMGKEIKFLLHFVKESKQDESGMPNNRFLAERTGGTYSTLKVQPAELEDSGVYFCASSQEMGGGYTFGSGTRLTVV.

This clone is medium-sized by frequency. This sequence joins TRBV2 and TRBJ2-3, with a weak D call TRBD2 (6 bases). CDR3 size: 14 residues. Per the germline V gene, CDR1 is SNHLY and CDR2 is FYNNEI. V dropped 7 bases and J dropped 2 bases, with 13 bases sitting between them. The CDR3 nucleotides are TGTGCCAGCACTCTCGCGGGACTCACAGATACGCAGTATTTT. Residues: CASTLAGLTDTQYF.

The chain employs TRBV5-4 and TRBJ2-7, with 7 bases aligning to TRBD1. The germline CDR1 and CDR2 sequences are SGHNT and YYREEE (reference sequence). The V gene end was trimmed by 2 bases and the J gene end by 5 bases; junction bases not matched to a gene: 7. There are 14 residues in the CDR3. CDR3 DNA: TGTGCCAGCAGCTTCCCAGGACAGGCCCACGAGCAGTACTTC. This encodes CASSFPGQAHEQYF.

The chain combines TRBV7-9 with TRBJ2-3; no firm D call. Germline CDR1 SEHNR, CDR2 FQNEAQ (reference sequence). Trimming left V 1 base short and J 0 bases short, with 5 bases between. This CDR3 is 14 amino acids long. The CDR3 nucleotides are TGTGCCAGCAGCTTAGTCGGTAGCACAGATACGCAGTATTTT. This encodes CASSLVGSTDTQYF.

In DNA, the CDR3 is TGTGCCAGCAGCTTAGGCGGCTCGACCACCGGGGAGCTGTTTTTT. It specifies CASSLGGSTTGELFF. The gene calls are TRBV11-3 and TRBJ2-2; D remains ambiguous. V was pared by 1 base and J by 4 bases, with 10 bases between. This CDR3 region has 15 residues. The germline CDR1 and CDR2 sequences are SGHNT and YENEEA.

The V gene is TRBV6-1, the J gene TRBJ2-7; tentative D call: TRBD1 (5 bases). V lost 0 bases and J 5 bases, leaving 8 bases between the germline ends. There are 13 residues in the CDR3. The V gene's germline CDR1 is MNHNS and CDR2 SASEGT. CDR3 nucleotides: TGTGCCAGCAGTGAAGCAGGGGAAAACGAGCAGTACTTC. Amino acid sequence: CASSEAGENEQYF.

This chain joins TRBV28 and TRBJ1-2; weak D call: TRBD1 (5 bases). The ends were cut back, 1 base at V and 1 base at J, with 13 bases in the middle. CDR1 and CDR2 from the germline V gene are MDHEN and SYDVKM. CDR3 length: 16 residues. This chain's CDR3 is CASSLYRGIGNYGYTF. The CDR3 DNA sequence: TGTGCCAGCAGTTTATATCGGGGGATAGGTAACTATGGCTACACCTTC.